This T cell receptor beta chain was sequenced for a study of T cell responses to AZD1222 COVID-19 vaccine. General study results and limits: Baseline seropositivity occurred in only 5 to 7 AZD1222 recipients. None of the repertoires were sampled until the peak T cell response had passed. Spike-specific TCRs gained breadth and depth after people received two AZD1222 doses.

The table came from immunoSEQ multiplex PCR; TCRdb's copy has only in-frame clones and leaves some out. The profile shows under 150,000 clones, roughly 93% of them singletons. Germline CDR1 SGHTA, CDR2 FQGNSA. Trimming shortened V by 5 bases and J by 3 bases, and 8 bases separated the two germline ends. The CDR3 has 13 residues. This clone was counted at least ten times. Its matching antigen is unknown. This specimen was peripheral blood, taken 28 days after the second AZD1222 dose. The chain recombines TRBV7-2 with TRBJ1-5, with no clear D. The sequence derives from an adult who received the AZD1222 COVID-19 vaccine. In DNA form, the CDR3 reads TGTGCCAGCAGCGAACGCCTCAATCAGCCCCAGCATTTT. Translated: CASSERLNQPQHF.